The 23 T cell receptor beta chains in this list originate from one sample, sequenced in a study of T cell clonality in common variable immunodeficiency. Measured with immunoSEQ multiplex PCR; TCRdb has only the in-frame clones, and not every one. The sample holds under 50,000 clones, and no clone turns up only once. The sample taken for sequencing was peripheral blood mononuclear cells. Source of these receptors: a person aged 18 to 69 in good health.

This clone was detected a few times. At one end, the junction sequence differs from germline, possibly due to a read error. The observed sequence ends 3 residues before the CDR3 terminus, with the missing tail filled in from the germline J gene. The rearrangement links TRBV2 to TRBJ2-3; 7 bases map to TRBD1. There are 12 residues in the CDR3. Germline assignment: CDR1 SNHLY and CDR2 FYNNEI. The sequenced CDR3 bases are TGCGCCAGCAGTGACAGGGCAGATACG. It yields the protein CASSDRADT. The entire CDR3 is CASSDRADTQYF.

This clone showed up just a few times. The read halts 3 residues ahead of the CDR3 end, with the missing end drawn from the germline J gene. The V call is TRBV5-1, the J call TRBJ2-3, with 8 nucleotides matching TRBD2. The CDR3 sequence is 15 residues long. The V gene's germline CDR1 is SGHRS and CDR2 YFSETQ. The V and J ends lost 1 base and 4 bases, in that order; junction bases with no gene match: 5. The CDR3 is CASSLSGGSPDTQYF. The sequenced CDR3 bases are TGCGCCAGCAGCTTGTCGGGGGGGAGCCCAGATACG. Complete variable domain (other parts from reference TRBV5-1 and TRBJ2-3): KAGVTQTPRYLIKTRGQQVTLSCSPISGHRSVSWYQQTPGQGLQFLFEYFSETQRNKGNFPGRFSGRQFSNSRSEMNVSTLELGDSALYLCASSLSGGSPDTQYFGPGTRLTVL.

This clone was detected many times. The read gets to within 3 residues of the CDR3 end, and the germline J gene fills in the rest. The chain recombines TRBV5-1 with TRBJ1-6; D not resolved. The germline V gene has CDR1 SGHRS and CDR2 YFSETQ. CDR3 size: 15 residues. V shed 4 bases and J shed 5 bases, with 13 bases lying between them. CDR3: CASSLGQRDNSPLHF. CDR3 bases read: TGCGCCAGCAGCCTGGGTCAGCGAGATAATTCACCC.

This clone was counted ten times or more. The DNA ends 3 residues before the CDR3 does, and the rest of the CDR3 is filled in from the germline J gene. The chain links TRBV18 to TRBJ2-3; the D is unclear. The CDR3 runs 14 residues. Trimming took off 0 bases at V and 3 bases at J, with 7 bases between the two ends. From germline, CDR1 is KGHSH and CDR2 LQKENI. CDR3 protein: CASSPPTRTDTQYF. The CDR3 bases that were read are TGTGCCAGCTCACCACCCACCAGGACAGATACG. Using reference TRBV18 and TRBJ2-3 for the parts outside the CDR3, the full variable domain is NAGVMQNPRHLVRRRGQEARLRCSPMKGHSHVYWYRQLPEEGLKFMVYLQKENIIDESGMPKERFSAEFPKEGPSILRIQQVVRGDSAAYFCASSPPTRTDTQYFGPGTRLTVL.

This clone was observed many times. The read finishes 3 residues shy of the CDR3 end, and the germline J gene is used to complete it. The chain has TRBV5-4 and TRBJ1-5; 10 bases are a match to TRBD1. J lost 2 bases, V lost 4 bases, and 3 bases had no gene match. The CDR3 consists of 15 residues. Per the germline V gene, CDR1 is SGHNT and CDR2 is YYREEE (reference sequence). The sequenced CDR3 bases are TGTGCCAGCAGCGCGGGGACAGGGGGCAATCAGCCC. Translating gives CASSAGTGGNQP. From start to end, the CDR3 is CASSAGTGGNQPQHF. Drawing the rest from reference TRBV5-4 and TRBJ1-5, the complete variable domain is ETGVTQSPTHLIKTRGQQVTLRCSSQSGHNTVSWYQQALGQGPQFIFQYYREEENGRGNFPPRFSGLQFPNYSSELNVNALELDDSALYLCASSAGTGGNQPQHFGDGTRLSIL.

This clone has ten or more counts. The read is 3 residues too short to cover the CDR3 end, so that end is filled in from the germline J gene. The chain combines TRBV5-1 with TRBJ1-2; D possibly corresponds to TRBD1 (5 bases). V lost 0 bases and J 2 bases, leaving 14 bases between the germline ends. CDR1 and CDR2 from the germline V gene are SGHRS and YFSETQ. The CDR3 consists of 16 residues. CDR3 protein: CASSLGGGLANYGYTF. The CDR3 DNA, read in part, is TGCGCCAGCAGCTTGGGCGGGGGACTTGCGAACTATGGC.

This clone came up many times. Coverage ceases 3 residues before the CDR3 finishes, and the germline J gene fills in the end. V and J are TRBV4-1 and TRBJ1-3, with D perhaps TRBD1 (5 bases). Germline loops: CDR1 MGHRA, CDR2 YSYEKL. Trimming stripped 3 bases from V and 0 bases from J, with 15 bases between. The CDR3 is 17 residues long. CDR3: CASSQRLVGGSGNTIYF. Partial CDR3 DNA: TGCGCCAGCAGCCAGCGCCTGGTGGGGGGCTCTGGAAACACC.

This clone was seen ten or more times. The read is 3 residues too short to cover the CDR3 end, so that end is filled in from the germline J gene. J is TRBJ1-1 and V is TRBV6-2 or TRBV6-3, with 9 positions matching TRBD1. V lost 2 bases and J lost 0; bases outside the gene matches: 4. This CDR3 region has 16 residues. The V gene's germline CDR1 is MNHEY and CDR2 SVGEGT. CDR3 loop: CASSYDRGGLNTEAFF. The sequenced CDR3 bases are TGTGCCAGCAGTTACGACAGGGGGGGCCTGAACACTGAA.

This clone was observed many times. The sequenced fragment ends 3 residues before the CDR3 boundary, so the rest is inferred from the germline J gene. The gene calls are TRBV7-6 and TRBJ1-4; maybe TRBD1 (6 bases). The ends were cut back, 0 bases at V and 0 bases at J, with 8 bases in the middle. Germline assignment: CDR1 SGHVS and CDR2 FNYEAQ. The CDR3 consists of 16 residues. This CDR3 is CASSLAAGATNEKLFF. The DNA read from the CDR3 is TGTGCCAGCAGCTTAGCCGCAGGGGCAACTAATGAAAAA. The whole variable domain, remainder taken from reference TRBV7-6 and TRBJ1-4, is GAGVSQSPRYKVTKRGQDVALRCDPISGHVSLYWYRQALGQGPEFLTYFNYEAQQDKSGLPNDRFSAERPEGSISTLTIQRTEQRDSAMYRCASSLAAGATNEKLFFGSGTQLSVL.

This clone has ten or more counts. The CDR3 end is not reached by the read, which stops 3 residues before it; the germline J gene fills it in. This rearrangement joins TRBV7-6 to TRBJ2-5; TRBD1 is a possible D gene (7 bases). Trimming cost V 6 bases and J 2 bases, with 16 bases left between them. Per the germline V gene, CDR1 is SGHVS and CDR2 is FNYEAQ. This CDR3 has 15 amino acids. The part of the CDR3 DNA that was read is TGTGCCAGCAGTCGCGGGACAGCAACACAAGAGACC. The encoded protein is CASSRGTATQET. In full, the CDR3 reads CASSRGTATQETQYF.

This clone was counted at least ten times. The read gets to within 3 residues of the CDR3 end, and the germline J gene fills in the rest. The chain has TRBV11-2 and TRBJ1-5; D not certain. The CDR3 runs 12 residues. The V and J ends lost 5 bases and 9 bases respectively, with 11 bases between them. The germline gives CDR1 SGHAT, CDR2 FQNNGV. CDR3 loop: CASSPRAGPQHF. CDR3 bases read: TGTGCCAGCAGCCCAAGGGCGGGGCCC.

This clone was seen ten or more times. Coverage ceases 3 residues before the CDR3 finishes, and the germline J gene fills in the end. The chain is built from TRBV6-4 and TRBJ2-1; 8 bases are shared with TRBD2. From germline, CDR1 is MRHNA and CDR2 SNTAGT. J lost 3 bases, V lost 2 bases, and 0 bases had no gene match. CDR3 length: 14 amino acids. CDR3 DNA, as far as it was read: TGTGCCAGCAGTGACGCGGGGGGCTACAATGAG. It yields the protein CASSDAGGYNE. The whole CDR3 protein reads CASSDAGGYNEQFF.

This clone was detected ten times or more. CDR3 DNA (partial): TGTGCCTGGAGTGTACGGGGGGACGAGAGCTATGGC. It is translated as CAWSVRGDESYG. The entire CDR3 protein reads CAWSVRGDESYGYTF. The chain employs TRBV30 and TRBJ1-2, with D maybe TRBD1 (5 bases). The read falls 3 residues short of the CDR3 end, and the missing part is taken from the germline J gene. Germline CDR1 reads GTSNPN; CDR2 reads SVGIG (reference sequence). Trimming took off 0 bases at V and 4 bases at J, with 15 bases between the two ends. The CDR3 extends over 15 amino acids.

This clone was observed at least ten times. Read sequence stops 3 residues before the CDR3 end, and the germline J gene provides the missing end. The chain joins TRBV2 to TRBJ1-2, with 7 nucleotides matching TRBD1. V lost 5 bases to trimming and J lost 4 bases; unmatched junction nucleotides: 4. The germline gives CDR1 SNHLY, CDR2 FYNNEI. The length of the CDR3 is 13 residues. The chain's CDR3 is CASSLGTAYGYTF. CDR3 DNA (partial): TGTGCCAGCAGTCTAGGGACAGCCTATGGC.

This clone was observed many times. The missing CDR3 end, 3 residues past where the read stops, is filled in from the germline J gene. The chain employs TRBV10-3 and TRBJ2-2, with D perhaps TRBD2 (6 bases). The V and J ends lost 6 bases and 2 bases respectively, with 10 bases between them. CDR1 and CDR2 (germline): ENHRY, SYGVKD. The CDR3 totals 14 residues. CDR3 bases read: TGTGCCATCAGCCCCGGACTAAACACCGGGGAG. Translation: CAISPGLNTGE. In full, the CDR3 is CAISPGLNTGELFF.

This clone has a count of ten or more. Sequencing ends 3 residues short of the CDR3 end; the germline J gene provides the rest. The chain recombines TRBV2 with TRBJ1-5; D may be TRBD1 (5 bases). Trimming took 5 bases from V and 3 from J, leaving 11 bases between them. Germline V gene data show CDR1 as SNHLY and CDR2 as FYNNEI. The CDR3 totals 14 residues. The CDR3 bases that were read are TGTGCCAGCAGTAAGGACACCGACAATCAGCCC. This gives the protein CASSKDTDNQP. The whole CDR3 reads CASSKDTDNQPQHF.

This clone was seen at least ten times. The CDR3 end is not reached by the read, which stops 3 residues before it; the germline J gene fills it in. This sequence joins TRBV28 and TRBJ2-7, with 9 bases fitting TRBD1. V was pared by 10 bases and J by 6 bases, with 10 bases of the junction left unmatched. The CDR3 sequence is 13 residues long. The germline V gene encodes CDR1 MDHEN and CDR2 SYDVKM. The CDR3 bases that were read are TGTGCCACTCAGGGACAGGGAATTCGCGAG. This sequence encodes CATQGQGIRE. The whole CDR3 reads CATQGQGIREQYF.

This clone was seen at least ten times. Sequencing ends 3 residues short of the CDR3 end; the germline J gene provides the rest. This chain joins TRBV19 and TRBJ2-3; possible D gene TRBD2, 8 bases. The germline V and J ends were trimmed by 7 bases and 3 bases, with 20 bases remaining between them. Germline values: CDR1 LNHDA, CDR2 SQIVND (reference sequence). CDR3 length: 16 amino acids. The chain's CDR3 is CASKRGRGELTDTQYF. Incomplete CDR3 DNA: TGTGCCAGTAAGAGGGGGCGGGGGGAATTAACAGATACG. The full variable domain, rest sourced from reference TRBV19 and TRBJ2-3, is DGGITQSPKYLFRKEGQNVTLSCEQNLNHDAMYWYRQDPGQGLRLIYYSQIVNDFQKGDIAEGYSVSREKKESFPLTVTSAQKNPTAFYLCASKRGRGELTDTQYFGPGTRLTVL.

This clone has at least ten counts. The CDR3 bases that were read are TGCAGTGCTAGAGGTAGCGGCAAAAACATT. Protein sequence: CSARGSGKNI. The full-length CDR3 reads as CSARGSGKNIQYF. V is TRBV20-1 and J is TRBJ2-4; a weak D match, TRBD2 (6 bases). The missing CDR3 end, 3 residues past where the read stops, is filled in from the germline J gene. CDR1 is DFQATT and CDR2 is SNEGSKA in the germline V gene (reference sequence). V lost 1 base to trimming and J lost 3 bases, with 7 bases between them. The CDR3 is 13 amino acids.

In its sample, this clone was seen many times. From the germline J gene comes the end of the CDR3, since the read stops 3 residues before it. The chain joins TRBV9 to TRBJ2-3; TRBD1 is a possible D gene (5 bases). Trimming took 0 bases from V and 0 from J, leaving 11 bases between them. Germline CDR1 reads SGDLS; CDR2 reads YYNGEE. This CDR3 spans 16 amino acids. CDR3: CASSVGQGSSTDTQYF. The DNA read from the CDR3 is TGTGCCAGCAGCGTAGGTCAGGGAAGCAGCACAGATACG.

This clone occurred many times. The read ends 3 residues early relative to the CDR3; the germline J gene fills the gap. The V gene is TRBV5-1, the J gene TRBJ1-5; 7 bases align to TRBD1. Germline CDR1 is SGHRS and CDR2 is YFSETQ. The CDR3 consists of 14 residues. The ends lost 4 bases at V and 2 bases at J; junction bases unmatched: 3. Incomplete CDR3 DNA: TGCGCCAGCAGCACCGGGACAGGCAATCAGCCC. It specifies CASSTGTGNQP. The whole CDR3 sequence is CASSTGTGNQPQHF.

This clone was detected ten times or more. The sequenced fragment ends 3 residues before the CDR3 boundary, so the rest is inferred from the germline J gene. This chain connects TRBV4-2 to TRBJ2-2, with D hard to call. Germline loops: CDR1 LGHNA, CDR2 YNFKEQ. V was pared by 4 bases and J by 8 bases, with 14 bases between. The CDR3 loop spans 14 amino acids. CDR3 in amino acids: CASSPTTLAGELFF. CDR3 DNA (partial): TGTGCCAGCAGCCCAACCACATTAGCAGGGGAG.

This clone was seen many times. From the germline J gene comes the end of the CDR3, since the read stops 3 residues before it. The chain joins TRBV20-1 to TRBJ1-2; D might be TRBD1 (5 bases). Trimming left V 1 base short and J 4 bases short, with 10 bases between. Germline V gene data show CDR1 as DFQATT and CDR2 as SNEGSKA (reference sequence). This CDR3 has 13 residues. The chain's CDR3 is CSARVAGSYGYTF. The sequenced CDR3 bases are TGCAGTGCTAGAGTGGCAGGGTCCTATGGC.